A selection of T cell receptor beta chains follows, all from one sample in a study of cytomegalovirus exposure and HLA in healthy donors. Generated by immunoSEQ multiplex PCR, the TCRdb table keeps only in-frame clones and is missing some. The data contain approximately 150,000 clones, roughly 80% of them singletons. Material for sequencing was PBMCs. The receptors were sampled from a female donor in good health and CMV-seronegative. Both conserved end residues are part of each CDR3. A D gene is named only where the DNA matches it firmly. Clone size is shown for a subset of rows, as once, few, many or a class of expanded clone.

j_gene: TRBJ2-1
d_gene: NA
v_gene: TRBV7-2
abundance: NA
CDR3aa: CASSFGEYYEQFF
CDR3nt: TGTGCCAGCAGCTTCGGTGAATATTATGAGCAGTTCTTC

j_gene: TRBJ1-2
d_gene: TRBD1
v_gene: TRBV18
abundance: NA
CDR3aa: CASSPGTGGSRGYTF
CDR3nt: TGTGCCAGCTCACCAGGGACAGGGGGCTCGAGAGGCTACACCTTC

j_gene: TRBJ2-1
d_gene: NA
v_gene: TRBV5-6
abundance: NA
CDR3aa: CASSLGLDNEQFF
CDR3nt: TGTGCCAGCAGCTTGGGGCTAGACAATGAGCAGTTCTTC

j_gene: TRBJ1-1
d_gene: NA
v_gene: TRBV5-4
abundance: few
CDR3aa: CASSFWGLNTEAFF
CDR3nt: TGTGCCAGCAGCTTTTGGGGGCTGAACACTGAAGCTTTCTTT

j_gene: TRBJ2-2
d_gene: TRBD2
v_gene: TRBV5-4
abundance: NA
CDR3aa: CASSLASGRSTGELFF
CDR3nt: TGTGCCAGCAGCTTGGCTAGCGGGAGGAGCACCGGGGAGCTGTTTTTT

j_gene: TRBJ1-1
d_gene: NA
v_gene: TRBV29-1
abundance: once
CDR3aa: CSAWDNALNTEAFF
CDR3nt: TGCAGCGCTTGGGACAACGCTCTGAACACTGAAGCTTTCTTT

j_gene: TRBJ2-5
d_gene: TRBD2
v_gene: TRBV10-3
abundance: NA
CDR3aa: CAISESSGTRETQYF
CDR3nt: TGTGCCATCAGTGAGTCTAGCGGGACGCGGGAGACCCAGTACTTC

j_gene: TRBJ2-1
d_gene: TRBD1
v_gene: TRBV7-6
abundance: NA
CDR3aa: CASSQPGSGKGTGANEQFF
CDR3nt: TGTGCCAGCAGCCAACCGGGGTCCGGTAAGGGGACAGGGGCGAATGAGCAGTTCTTC

j_gene: TRBJ2-5
d_gene: NA
v_gene: TRBV6-5
abundance: NA
CDR3aa: CASSYNIQETQYF
CDR3nt: TGTGCCAGCAGTTATAACATCCAAGAGACCCAGTACTTC

j_gene: TRBJ2-2
d_gene: NA
v_gene: TRBV19
abundance: NA
CDR3aa: CASSIETANTGELFF
CDR3nt: TGTGCCAGTAGTATCGAGACAGCGAACACCGGGGAGCTGTTTTTT

j_gene: TRBJ1-4
d_gene: TRBD1
v_gene: TRBV5-1
abundance: NA
CDR3aa: CASSLVGGLTNEKLFF
CDR3nt: TGCGCCAGCAGCTTGGTAGGGGGCCTAACTAATGAAAAACTGTTTTTT

j_gene: TRBJ2-2
d_gene: NA
v_gene: TRBV7-7
abundance: NA
CDR3aa: CASSLAPGNTGELFF
CDR3nt: TGTGCCAGCAGCTTAGCCCCCGGGAACACCGGGGAGCTGTTTTTT

j_gene: TRBJ2-1
d_gene: NA
v_gene: TRBV28
abundance: NA
CDR3aa: CASSLSDSNEQFF
CDR3nt: TGTGCCAGCAGTTTAAGCGACTCCAATGAGCAGTTCTTC

j_gene: TRBJ2-3
d_gene: TRBD2
v_gene: TRBV10-3
abundance: NA
CDR3aa: CAIRTSGTSGRLSTDTQYF
CDR3nt: TGTGCCATCAGGACATCCGGGACTAGCGGGAGATTAAGCACAGATACGCAGTATTTT

j_gene: TRBJ2-5
d_gene: TRBD2
v_gene: TRBV19
abundance: NA
CDR3aa: CASSDATSGVKETQYF
CDR3nt: TGTGCCAGTAGCGATGCGACTAGCGGGGTAAAAGAGACCCAGTACTTC

j_gene: TRBJ1-2
d_gene: NA
v_gene: TRBV2
abundance: NA
CDR3aa: CASSEGGPGYTF
CDR3nt: TGTGCCAGCAGTGAAGGGGGCCCTGGCTACACCTTC